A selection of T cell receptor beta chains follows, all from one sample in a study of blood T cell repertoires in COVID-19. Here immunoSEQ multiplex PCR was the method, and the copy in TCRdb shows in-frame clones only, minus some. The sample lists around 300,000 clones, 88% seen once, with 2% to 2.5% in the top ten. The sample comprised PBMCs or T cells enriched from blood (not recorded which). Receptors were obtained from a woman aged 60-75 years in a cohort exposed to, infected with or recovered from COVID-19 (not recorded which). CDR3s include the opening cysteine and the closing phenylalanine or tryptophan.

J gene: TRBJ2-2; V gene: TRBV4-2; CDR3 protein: CASSQVNRVGTGELFF
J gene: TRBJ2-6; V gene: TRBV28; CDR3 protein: CASSLFSSGANVLTF
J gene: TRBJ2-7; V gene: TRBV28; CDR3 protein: CAIRSGGHYEQYF
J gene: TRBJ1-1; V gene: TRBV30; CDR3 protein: CAWLDRGHTEAFF
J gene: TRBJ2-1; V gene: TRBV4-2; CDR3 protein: CASSQDPSGSNEQFF
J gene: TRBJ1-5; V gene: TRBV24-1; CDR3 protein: CATSAGGTGRQPQHF
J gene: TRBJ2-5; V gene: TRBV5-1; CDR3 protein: CASSAGGGETQYF
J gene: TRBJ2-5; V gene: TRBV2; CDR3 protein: CASRGDRSPETQYF
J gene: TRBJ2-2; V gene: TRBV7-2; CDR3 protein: CASSLVSGTGELFF
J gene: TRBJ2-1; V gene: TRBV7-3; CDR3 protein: CASSPRGLAGGGGNNEQFF
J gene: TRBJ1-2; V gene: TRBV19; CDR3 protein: CASSFSRVIGYGYTF
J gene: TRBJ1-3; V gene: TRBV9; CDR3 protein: CASSVEARGENTIYF
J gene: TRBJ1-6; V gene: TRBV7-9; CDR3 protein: CASSLGQGSYNSPLHF
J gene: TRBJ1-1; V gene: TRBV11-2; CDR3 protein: CASSSPRGTEAFF
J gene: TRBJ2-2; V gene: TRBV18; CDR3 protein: CASSFSGTVNTGELFF
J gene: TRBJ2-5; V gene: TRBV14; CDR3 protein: CASSRGLAETQYF
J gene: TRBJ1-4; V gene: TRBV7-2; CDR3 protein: CASSYGGKVNEKLFF
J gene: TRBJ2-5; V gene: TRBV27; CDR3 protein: CASQAGLAGTGAQYF